This T cell receptor (beta chain) derives from a study of blood T cell repertoires in COVID-19. Whole-study context: COVID-19 samples collected from the United States, Italy and Spain covered acute and convalescent phases. PBMCs, B-cell-depleted T cells, or T cells were the source of the cDNA or gDNA that made up the material.

How the authors handled the data: Scientists estimated how many nucleated cells there were by amplifying reference gene primers. Using immunoSEQ multiplex PCR, the repertoire was profiled, and TCRdb retains in-frame clones only, with some absent. For V, J and clone size, that table is used; D and trimming come from the DNA. This table has 140,000 to 150,000 clones, roughly 88% appearing once. V lost 9 bases and J lost 0; bases outside the gene matches: 11. The CDR3 totals 15 residues. Germline assignment: CDR1 SNHLY and CDR2 FYNNEI. This TCR derives from a man in his 70s with acute or convalescent COVID-19. V usage is TRBV2 and J usage is TRBJ2-7; 7 positions agree with TRBD1. Sequenced material: peripheral blood. The CDR3 bases are TGTGCCAGTTCGCCGGACAGGCTTAGCTCCTACGAGCAGTACTTC. Encoded protein: CASSPDRLSSYEQYF.